The present TCR beta chain was sequenced within a study of T cells in Graves' hyperthyroidism and ophthalmopathy. Amplified regions were TCR beta CDR3 sequences from RNA transcripts. First-round RT-PCR with HTBI primers amplified the TCR CDR3 region. Via MiXCR, TCRdb re-called the multiplex PCR reads, giving one row per CDR3 protein. The table lists a few hundred thousand distinct CDR3 sequences, 25% of them singletons. Recently diagnosed hyperthyroidism of less than 2 months' duration affected patients aged 18 to 65. The CDR3 covers 14 residues. Trimming cost V 0 bases and J 4 bases, with 9 bases left between them. Per germline, CDR1 LGHDT and CDR2 YNNKEL (reference sequence). Broader study findings: Ophthalmopathy got predicted by the model a median about six months before its onset.

This clonotype came up a few times. Its antigen is unidentified. The rearrangement joins TRBV3-1 to TRBJ1-2, with a tentative D call TRBD1 (5 bases). Sequencing was performed on blood. This TCR was recovered from a man between 50 and 59 years old with Graves' hyperthyroidism. Written as DNA, the CDR3 is TGTGCCAGCAGCCAAGAGTTCGGGGGCTATGGCTACACCTTC. This sequence encodes CASSQEFGGYGYTF.